This TCR beta chain was captured by sequencing in a study of T cell changes during pregnancy in multiple sclerosis. Method: immunoSEQ multiplex PCR; TCRdb's copy keeps in-frame clones and lacks some. The sample yields 55,000 to 70,000 clones, 93% seen once. The germline V gene encodes CDR1 SGHNT and CDR2 YENEEA. Trimming removed 3 bases from V and 4 bases from J, with 9 bases in between. The CDR3 length is 13 residues. The chain has TRBV11-3 and TRBJ1-1; D remains unclear. The sequences come from peripheral blood, collected after pregnancy. This sequence was found in a female donor with multiple sclerosis, enrolled in a pregnancy study. This CDR3 is CASSFGVGTEAFF. The CDR3 DNA follows: TGTGCCAGCAGCTTTGGAGTGGGCACTGAAGCTTTCTTT.